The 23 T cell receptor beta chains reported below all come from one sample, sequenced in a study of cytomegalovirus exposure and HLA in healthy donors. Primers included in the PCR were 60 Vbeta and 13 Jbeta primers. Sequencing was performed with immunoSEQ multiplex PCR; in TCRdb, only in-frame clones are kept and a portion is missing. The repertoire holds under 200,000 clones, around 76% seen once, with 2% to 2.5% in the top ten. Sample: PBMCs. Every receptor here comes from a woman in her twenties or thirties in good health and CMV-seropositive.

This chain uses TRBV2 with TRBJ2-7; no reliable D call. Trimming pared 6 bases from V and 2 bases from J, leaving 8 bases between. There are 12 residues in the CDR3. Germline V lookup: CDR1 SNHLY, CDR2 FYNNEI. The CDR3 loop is CASRGRAYEQYF. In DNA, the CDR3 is TGTGCCAGCAGGGGCAGAGCCTACGAGCAGTACTTC.

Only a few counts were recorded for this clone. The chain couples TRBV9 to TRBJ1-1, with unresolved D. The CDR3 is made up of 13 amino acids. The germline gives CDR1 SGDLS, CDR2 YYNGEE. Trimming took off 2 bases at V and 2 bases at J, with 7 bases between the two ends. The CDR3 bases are TGTGCCAGCAGCGTCGCAGATAACACTGAAGCTTTCTTT. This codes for CASSVADNTEAFF.

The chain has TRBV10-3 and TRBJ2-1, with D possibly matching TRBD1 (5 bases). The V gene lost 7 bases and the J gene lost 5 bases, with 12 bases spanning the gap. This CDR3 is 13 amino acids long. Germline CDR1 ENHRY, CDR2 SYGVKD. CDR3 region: CAIKGNGDNEQFF. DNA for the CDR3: TGTGCCATCAAGGGGAATGGGGACAATGAGCAGTTCTTC.

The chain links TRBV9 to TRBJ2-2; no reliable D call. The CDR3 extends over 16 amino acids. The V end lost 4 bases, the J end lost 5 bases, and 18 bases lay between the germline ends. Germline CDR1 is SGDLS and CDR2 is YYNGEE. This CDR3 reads CASSPGSNPLTGELFF. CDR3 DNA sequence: TGTGCCAGCAGCCCCGGTTCCAATCCCCTAACCGGGGAGCTGTTTTTT.

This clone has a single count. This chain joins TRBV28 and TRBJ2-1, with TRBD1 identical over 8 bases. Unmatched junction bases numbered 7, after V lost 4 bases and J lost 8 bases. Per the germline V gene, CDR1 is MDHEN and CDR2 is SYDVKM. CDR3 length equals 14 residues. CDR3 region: CASSSPGGWHEQFF. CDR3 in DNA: TGTGCCAGCAGTTCCCCAGGGGGCTGGCATGAGCAGTTCTTC.

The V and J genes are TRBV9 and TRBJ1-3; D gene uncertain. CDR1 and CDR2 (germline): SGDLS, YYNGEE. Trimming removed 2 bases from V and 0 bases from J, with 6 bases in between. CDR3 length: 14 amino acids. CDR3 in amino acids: CASSVRSSGNTIYF. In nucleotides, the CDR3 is TGTGCCAGCAGCGTCCGGAGCTCTGGAAACACCATATATTTT. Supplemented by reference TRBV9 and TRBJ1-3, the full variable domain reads DSGVTQTPKHLITATGQRVTLRCSPRSGDLSVYWYQQSLDQGLQFLIQYYNGEERAKGNILERFSAQQFPDLHSELNLSSLELGDSALYFCASSVRSSGNTIYFGEGSWLTVV.

The CDR3 nucleotides are TGTGCCAGCAGCATTACAGGGGTGGCCTATAATTCACCCCTCCACTTT. Protein: CASSITGVAYNSPLHF. The genes are TRBV7-9 and TRBJ1-6; TRBD1 aligns across 7 bases. Unmatched junction bases numbered 6, after V lost 5 bases and J lost 2 bases. Germline V lookup: CDR1 SEHNR, CDR2 FQNEAQ (reference sequence). The CDR3 consists of 16 residues.

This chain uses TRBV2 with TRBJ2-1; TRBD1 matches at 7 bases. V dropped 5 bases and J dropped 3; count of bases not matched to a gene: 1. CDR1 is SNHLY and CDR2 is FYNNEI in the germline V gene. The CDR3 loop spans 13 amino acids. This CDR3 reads CASSRDSYNEQFF. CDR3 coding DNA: TGTGCCAGCAGTAGGGACAGCTACAATGAGCAGTTCTTC.

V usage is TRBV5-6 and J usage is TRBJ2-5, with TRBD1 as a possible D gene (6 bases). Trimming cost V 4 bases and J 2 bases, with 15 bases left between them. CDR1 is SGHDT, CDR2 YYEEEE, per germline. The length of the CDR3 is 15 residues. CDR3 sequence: CASSQDSGNQETQYF. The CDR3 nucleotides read TGTGCCAGCAGCCAGGACAGTGGTAATCAAGAGACCCAGTACTTC. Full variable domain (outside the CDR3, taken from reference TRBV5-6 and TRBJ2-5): DAGVTQSPTHLIKTRGQQVTLRCSPKSGHDTVSWYQQALGQGPQFIFQYYEEEERQRGNFPDRFSGHQFPNYSSELNVNALLLGDSALYLCASSQDSGNQETQYFGPGTRLLVL.

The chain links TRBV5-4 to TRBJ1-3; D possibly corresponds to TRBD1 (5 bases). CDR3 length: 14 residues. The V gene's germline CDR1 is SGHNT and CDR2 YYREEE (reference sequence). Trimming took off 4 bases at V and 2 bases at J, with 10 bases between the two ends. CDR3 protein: CASSNQGTGNTIYF. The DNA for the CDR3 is TGTGCCAGCAGCAACCAGGGAACTGGAAACACCATATATTTT.

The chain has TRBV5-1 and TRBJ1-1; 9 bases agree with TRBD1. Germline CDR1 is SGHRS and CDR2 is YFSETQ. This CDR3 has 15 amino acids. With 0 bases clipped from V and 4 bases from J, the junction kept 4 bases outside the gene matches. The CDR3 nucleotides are TGCGCCAGCAGCTTGGGCACAGGGGGCACCACTGAAGCTTTCTTT. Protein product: CASSLGTGGTTEAFF.

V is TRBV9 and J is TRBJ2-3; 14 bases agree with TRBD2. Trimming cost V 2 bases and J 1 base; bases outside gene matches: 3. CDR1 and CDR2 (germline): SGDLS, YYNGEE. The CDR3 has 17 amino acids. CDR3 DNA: TGTGCCAGCAGCGTCGGACTAGCGGGAGGCCGCACAGATACGCAGTATTTT. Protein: CASSVGLAGGRTDTQYF.

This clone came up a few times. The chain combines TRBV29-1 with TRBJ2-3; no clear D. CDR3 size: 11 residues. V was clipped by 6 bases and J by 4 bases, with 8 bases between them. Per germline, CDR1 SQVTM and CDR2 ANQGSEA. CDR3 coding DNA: TGCAGCGTGGTAACTGCAGATACGCAGTATTTT. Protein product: CSVVTADTQYF.

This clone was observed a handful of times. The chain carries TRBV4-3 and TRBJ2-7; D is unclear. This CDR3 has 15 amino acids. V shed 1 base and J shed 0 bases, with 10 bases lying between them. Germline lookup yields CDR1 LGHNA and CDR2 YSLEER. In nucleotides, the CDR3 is TGCGCCAGCAGCCAAGCCACACAGTACTCCTACGAGCAGTACTTC. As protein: CASSQATQYSYEQYF.

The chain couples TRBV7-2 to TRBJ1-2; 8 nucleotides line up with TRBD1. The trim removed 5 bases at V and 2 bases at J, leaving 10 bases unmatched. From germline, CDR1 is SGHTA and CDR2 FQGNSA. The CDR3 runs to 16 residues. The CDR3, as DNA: TGTGCCAGCAGCAGCCGGACAGGGCCCTTAAACTATGGCTACACCTTC. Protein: CASSSRTGPLNYGYTF.

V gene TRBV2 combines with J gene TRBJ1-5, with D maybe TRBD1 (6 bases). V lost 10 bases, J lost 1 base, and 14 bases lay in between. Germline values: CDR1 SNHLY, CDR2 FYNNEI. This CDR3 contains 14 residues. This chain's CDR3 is CATQDRTSNQPQHF. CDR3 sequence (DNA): TGTGCCACCCAAGACAGGACAAGCAATCAGCCCCAGCATTTT.

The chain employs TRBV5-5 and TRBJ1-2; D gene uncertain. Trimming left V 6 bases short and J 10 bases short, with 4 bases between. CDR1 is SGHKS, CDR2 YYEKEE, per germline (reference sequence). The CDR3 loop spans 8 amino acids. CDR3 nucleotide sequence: TGTGCCAGCACTTCCTACACCTTC. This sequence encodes CASTSYTF.

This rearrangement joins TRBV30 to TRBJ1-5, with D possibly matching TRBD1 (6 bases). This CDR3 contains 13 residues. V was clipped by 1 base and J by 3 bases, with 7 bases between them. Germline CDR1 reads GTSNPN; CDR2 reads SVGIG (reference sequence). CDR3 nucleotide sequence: TGTGCCTGGAGTGACAGGGACAATCAGCCCCAGCATTTT. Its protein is CAWSDRDNQPQHF.

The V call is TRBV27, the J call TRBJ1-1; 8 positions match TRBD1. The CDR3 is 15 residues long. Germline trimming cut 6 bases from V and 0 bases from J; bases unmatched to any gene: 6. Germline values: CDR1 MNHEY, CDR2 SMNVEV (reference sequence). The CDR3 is CASSRRGQVNTEAFF. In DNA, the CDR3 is TGTGCCAGCAGCCGACGGGGACAGGTGAACACTGAAGCTTTCTTT.

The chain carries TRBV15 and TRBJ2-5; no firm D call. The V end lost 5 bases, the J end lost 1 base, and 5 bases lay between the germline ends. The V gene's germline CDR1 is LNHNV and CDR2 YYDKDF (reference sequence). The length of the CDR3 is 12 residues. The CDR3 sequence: CATSAGQETQYF. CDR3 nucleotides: TGTGCCACCAGCGCAGGCCAAGAGACCCAGTACTTC.

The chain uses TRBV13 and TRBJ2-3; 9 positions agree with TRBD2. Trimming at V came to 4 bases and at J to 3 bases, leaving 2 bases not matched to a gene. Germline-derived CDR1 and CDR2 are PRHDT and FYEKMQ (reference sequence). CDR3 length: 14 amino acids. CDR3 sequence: CASSSLAGTDTQYF. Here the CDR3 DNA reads TGTGCCAGCAGCTCGCTAGCGGGGACAGATACGCAGTATTTT.

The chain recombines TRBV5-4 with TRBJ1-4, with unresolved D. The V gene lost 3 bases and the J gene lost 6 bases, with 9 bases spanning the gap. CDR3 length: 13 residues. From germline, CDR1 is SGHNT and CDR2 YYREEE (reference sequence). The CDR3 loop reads CASSSFSDEKLFF. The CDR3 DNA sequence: TGTGCCAGCAGCTCGTTCAGTGATGAAAAACTGTTTTTT. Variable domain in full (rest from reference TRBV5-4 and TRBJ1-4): ETGVTQSPTHLIKTRGQQVTLRCSSQSGHNTVSWYQQALGQGPQFIFQYYREEENGRGNFPPRFSGLQFPNYSSELNVNALELDDSALYLCASSSFSDEKLFFGSGTQLSVL.

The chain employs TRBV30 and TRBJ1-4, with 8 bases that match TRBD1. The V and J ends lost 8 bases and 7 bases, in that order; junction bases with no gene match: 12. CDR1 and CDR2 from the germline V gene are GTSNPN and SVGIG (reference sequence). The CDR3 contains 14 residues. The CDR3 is CAAGAGGVGEKLFF. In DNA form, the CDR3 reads TGTGCCGCTGGTGCAGGGGGCGTTGGTGAAAAACTGTTTTTT.